This T cell receptor (beta chain) was found in a study of blood T cells in healthy people across ages. Study conclusions and caveats: Strong correlation existed between TCR beta diversity and naive T cell percentage.

Each donor was a healthy Caucasian individual from Russia, aged 6 to 90. The study isolated at least 7 million PBMCs from each sample. The CDR3 covers 13 residues. The germline V gene encodes CDR1 SGHTA and CDR2 FQGNSA. V dropped 5 bases and J dropped 13 bases, with 20 bases sitting between them. Using a J-beta primer mix together with a sample-barcoded 5' primer, a second PCR was run for roughly 6 to 12 cycles. Paired-end reads containing CDR3 totaled no fewer than 2.5 million for each sample. Using its own MiXCR run on the 5' RACE reads, TCRdb lists one record per CDR3 protein. The table has 600,000 or so distinct CDR3 sequences, about 28% seen once; the top ten hold about 15%. For this clonotype: What it binds is not known. A much larger clone sits a single nucleotide away, making a read error possible.

Sample: blood. The sequence came from an elderly woman in good health. This chain joins TRBV7-2 and TRBJ2-5; D gene uncertain. This CDR3 is CASSPGPSKERYF. In DNA, the CDR3 is TGTGCCAGCAGCCCCGGGCCTTCAAAAGAGCGGTACTTC.